This T cell receptor beta chain derives from a study of glioma-infiltrating T cells (dated by TCRdb to about 2016). Concerning the study at large: The study sequenced TCR alpha- and beta-chain repertoires from glioma tissue, from non-neoplastic brain tissue and from matched peripheral blood mononuclear cells. The paired cohort was made up of three low-grade glioma patients, about 8 primary glioblastoma patients and three non-glioma patients who contributed non-neoplastic brain tissue. To measure how far tissue and blood T-cell populations diverged, each tissue-infiltrating repertoire was compared against the peripheral blood repertoire of the same patient.

The iRepertoire nested amplicon-rescue multiplex PCR (arm-PCR) platform was used to amplify TCR alpha and beta CDR3 regions from RNA. The input for one-step reverse transcription and amplification was about 95-450 ng of either tissue mRNA or PBMC total RNA. Following bead purification, Illumina adapters were added through a secondary multiplex PCR, and the libraries were then gel-purified between 200 and 400 bp. Internal 6-nucleotide barcodes were carried by the libraries and were used for demultiplexing. Sequencing of the libraries was done on an Illumina MiSeq using 2x220 or 2x250 nucleotide paired-end reads. As for the original processing: FLASH 1.2.11 was used to merge paired reads, and BWA-MEM then aligned the reads to the GRCh37 human genome before TRA and TRB reads were extracted. For V and J assignment, an IMGT-derived reference of cassette sequences and CDR3 motifs that included pseudogenes was used. Three-frame translation of reads was performed, and productive CDR3s were defined as those with a C...FGXG motif and no stop codons. A clonotype was defined as a unique combination of a V-J cassette pair and a CDR3 amino acid sequence. Reads were filtered by Hamming distance, with the threshold set by the sequence error rate of each sample in mapped regions. The public reads were quality trimmed at Q25 with fastp and then assembled into clones with MiXCR by TCRdb, keeping productive beta chains. Each entry is one CDR3 protein sequence, shown with its most common DNA and genes. V and J calls and clone size were set by TCRdb, not the authors. The sample table holds over 130,000 distinct CDR3 sequences, of which roughly two fifths were seen once. The ten largest clones add up to around 20% of the sample.

Points on this clonotype: The antigen this receptor binds is unknown. Per-base qualities were not stored, and no clone one base away is much larger.

The paper as a whole reports these results and caveats: VJ-independent divergence between tissue and blood was found to be below expectation in non-neoplastic patients but above expectation in all gliomas, particularly low-grade gliomas. Very few CDR3 sequences were found to be shared between tissue and blood, and this scarcity was attributed to high CDR3 diversity and limited sampling. Group comparisons rested on small numbers: three non-neoplastic, three low-grade glioma and several glioblastoma patients.

Taken from the germline V gene, the CDR1 and CDR2 loops are MNHEY and SVGEGT. Measured from the cysteine to the phenylalanine, the CDR3 is 15 residues long. This entry keeps only the CDR3 DNA: 45 bases, framed from base 1. Germline trimming: 5 bases from V, 6 bases from J; junction bases outside gene matches: 9. The receptor chain draws on TRBV6-2 or TRBV6-3 and TRBJ2-1; 8 bases in the junction line up with TRBD2. The receptor comes from a human donor with low-grade glioma or glioblastoma, undergoing nonglioma brain surgery, or in good health (not recorded which). Sequencing was carried out using glioma tissue, nonneoplastic brain tissue, or PBMCs (not recorded which). The nucleotide sequence reads as follows: TGTGCCAGCAGTACTAGCGGCGCGCTGGGCAATGAGCAGTTCTTC. It codes for CASSTSGALGNEQFF.